Below, one T cell receptor (beta chain) is given with its context. It lacks a known antigen. Base-call qualities are not available, and no considerably larger clone is one nucleotide away. CDR1 and CDR2 are read off the germline V gene as MDHEN and SYDVKM. From the cysteine through the phenylalanine, the CDR3 covers 15 amino acids. The CDR3 DNA has 45 bases and is translated from base 1. Trimming removed 5 bases from V and 2 bases from J, leaving 13 bases between the germline ends. Library creation used the immunoSEQ multiplex PCR assay. RNA was extracted from all samples and reverse transcribed into cDNA as template for TCR sequencing. First-strand cDNA was synthesized with SuperScript III using a 2:1 mix of oligo-dT and random hexamers. A synthetic immune receptor repertoire was used to assess amplification bias, and residual bias was removed computationally. For the original study's pipeline: Raw reads were preprocessed to remove errors, and CDR3 was defined by IMGT conventions from the conserved cysteine to phenylalanine. Clonality was computed as 1 minus the Shannon entropy, with the entropy normalized by log2 of the number of productive unique TCRs. Whether scalp clones were CD4 or CD8 was inferred by matching scalp TCRbeta sequences against CD4 and CD8 repertoires sorted from blood. Entries here come from immuneACCESS through TCRdb and include only in-frame sequences with V and J called. Some clones fail to appear in such tables; in the studies checked, an unresolved V gene covers under half of the shortfall, and the cause of the remainder is unknown. V, J and clone size reflect that table, while D and trimming were determined from the DNA. This sample holds around 6,900 clones; 55% to 70% were observed only once. Of the sample, approximately 16% falls within the top ten clones.

The time point label for this specimen denotes: about 4 weeks on oral tofacitinib. Explained via the paper, the treatment or condition label denotes: oral pan-JAK inhibitor, 5-10 mg twice daily. From alopecia areata patients, peripheral blood was collected along with lesional scalp punch biopsies. Scalp biopsies from humans were placed right away in PAXgene tissue containers for fixation. The data originate from a study of CD8+ T cells in alopecia areata (dated by TCRdb to the late 2010s). With respect to the entire study: Treated patients were enrolled in an open-label pilot trial of oral tofacitinib, 5 to 10 mg twice daily, for moderate-to-severe alopecia areata. Human TCRbeta sequencing covered scalp tissue and sorted CD4+ and CD8+ peripheral blood T cells from patchy and totalis/universalis alopecia areata patients and healthy controls. In both human patients and the C3H/HeJ mouse model, the study applied high-throughput TCRbeta sequencing to look at T cell clonal expansion in alopecia areata. Patients on tofacitinib were biopsied at baseline and after 4 and 24 weeks of treatment, and several of the patients also had a later scalp biopsy. Scalp clonality was compared across normal scalp (n=4), patchy alopecia areata scalp (n=8), and alopecia totalis/universalis scalp (n=8). Tofacitinib was given for 6 to 18 months, followed by 6 months of follow-up off drug to assess delayed response and recurrence. Disease severity in treated patients was measured with the SALT score, which quantifies the percentage of affected scalp surface area. The RNA source kit depended on sample type: the PAXgene miRNA kit for fixed scalp, the miRNeasy kit for PBMCs, and the RNeasy kit for mouse skin. TCRbeta CDR3 regions were amplified by immunoSEQ multiplex PCR using 35 Vbeta forward and 13 Jbeta reverse primers.

Beyond this particular receptor, the publication reports: Tofacitinib significantly decreased scalp clonality and the number of expanded CD8+ clones among the top 100 scalp clones. Many expanded lesional clones were found to persist in scalp and blood during tofacitinib treatment, and relapse after treatment cessation may be partly explained by this persistence. Lesional scalp, especially in alopecia totalis/universalis, showed higher clonality and more expanded CD8+ clones than normal scalp, suggesting antigenic drive. TCR sequences shared between patients were less clear than in mice, possibly partly because of HLA diversity in the patient population. The treated cohort was small, with a single nonresponder, so links between baseline CD8+ expansion and response need larger studies. Resident alphabeta T cells in normal human skin are also sequenced, complicating scalp TCR repertoire analysis, unlike mouse skin dominated by gammadelta T cells.

Sequenced here: skin, sampled at week 4, from a patient treated with tofacitinib. This clonotype was obtained from a human donor with alopecia areata. The chain is encoded by TRBV28 joined to TRBJ2-1; TRBD1 is possibly the D segment (6 matching bases). CDR3 reads: CASSRPRGPYNEQFF. Here is the DNA: TGTGCCAGCAGTCGCCCCAGGGGCCCCTACAATGAGCAGTTCTTC.